The present T cell receptor beta chain was sequenced within a study of blood T cells in healthy people across ages. Study results and limitations: Roughly linearly, TCR beta diversity per million T cells fell as age increased.

Germline-derived CDR1 and CDR2 are DFQATT and SNEGSKA (reference sequence). V was pared by 0 bases and J by 1 base, with 4 bases of the junction left unmatched. This CDR3 spans 17 amino acids. The authors drew about 10 milliliters of peripheral blood from each donor. With regard to this clonotype: Its cognate antigen is unknown.

A second PCR, run for roughly 6 to 11 cycles, used a sample-barcoded 5' primer plus a J-beta primer mix. TCRdb ran MiXCR on the 5' RACE reads and lists one entry per CDR3 protein. The table has about 840,000 distinct CDR3 sequences, just under 30% seen once. This same sample was also part of a study on T cells of mothers and their children.

The sequenced sample consisted of blood. The chain carries TRBV20-1 and TRBJ2-3, with TRBD2 matching over 13 bases. This clonotype originated in a woman aged 35 to 49 in good health. In DNA form, the CDR3 reads TGCAGTGCTAGAGATCAAGGACTAGCGGGGGGCACAGATACGCAGTATTTT. Residues: CSARDQGLAGGTDTQYF.